A selection of T cell receptor beta chains follows, all from one sample in a study of blood T cell repertoires in COVID-19. The repertoire was sequenced with immunoSEQ multiplex PCR; TCRdb's copy has only in-frame clones and lacks some. Of just under 150,000 clones in the sample, approximately 90% were seen once. Material: peripheral blood. Every receptor here comes from a woman aged 45-59 years with acute or convalescent COVID-19. The CDR3 runs from the conserved cysteine through the conserved F or W. The D gene is left open where the match is weak.

d_gene	j_gene	v_gene	CDR3aa
TRBD2	TRBJ2-2	TRBV10-3	CAISPATVSGLAGNTGELFF
-	TRBJ1-3	TRBV19	CASMRKSGNTIYF
-	TRBJ2-1	TRBV7-9	CASSLVIASSYNEQFF
TRBD1	TRBJ2-5	TRBV13	CASSQTGPVETQYF
-	TRBJ1-5	TRBV24-1	CATSGTLNNQPQHF
-	TRBJ2-5	TRBV11-3	CASSLGTGQETQYF
-	TRBJ1-3	TRBV3-1/TRBV3-2	CASSQGWGQGNTIYF
TRBD1	TRBJ1-1	TRBV11-3	CASSVDRDTEAFF
TRBD1	TRBJ1-6	TRBV29-1	CSVGQGNSPLHF
TRBD2	TRBJ2-3	TRBV6-5	CASSKLAGVTDTQYF
-	TRBJ2-2	TRBV30	CAWGGYPNTGELFF
TRBD1	TRBJ2-1	TRBV7-8	CASSLTGGVNNEQFF
-	TRBJ1-5	TRBV27	CASASGSNQPQHF
TRBD2	TRBJ2-2	TRBV7-2	CASSVSGRGTGELFF
-	TRBJ1-1	TRBV5-1	CASSDPSEARSTEAFF
-	TRBJ1-1	TRBV28	CASSKTGYNTEAFF
TRBD2	TRBJ2-5	TRBV7-9	CASSHSGRAYGETQYF
TRBD2	TRBJ2-1	TRBV19	CASSITGGAYNEQFF
TRBD1	TRBJ1-5	TRBV7-8	CASTSNPGDSLNQPQHF
-	TRBJ2-1	TRBV21-1	CASSKVPSGDHNEQFF
-	TRBJ2-5	TRBV6-5	CASTTSYSQETQYF
-	TRBJ2-7	TRBV7-6	CASSLRETGEQYF
TRBD2	TRBJ2-3	TRBV6-4	CASSPLAGGPDTQYF
TRBD1	TRBJ2-1	TRBV29-1	CSVRTGYNEQFF
TRBD2	TRBJ2-1	TRBV11-3	CASSSTSGRSASYNEQFF
-	TRBJ1-4	TRBV15	CATSGGGTNEKLFF
-	TRBJ1-2	TRBV7-9	CASSLAPERGYGYTF
-	TRBJ2-2	TRBV7-6	CASSAYIQGGNTGELFF